This T cell receptor beta chain was observed in a study of blood T cell repertoires in COVID-19. In the study overall: Donors in the United States, Italy and Spain gave samples during acute or convalescent COVID-19. Sources were T cells, B-cell-depleted T cells, or PBMCs; the material itself was cDNA or gDNA.

Original data processing: Counts of nucleated cells, estimated from reference gene primer amplification, were obtained. The assay was immunoSEQ multiplex PCR, and TCRdb's table has in-frame clones only and misses some. The D gene and trimming were derived from the DNA, and the V and J assignments and clone size from that table. The data show 180,000 or so clones, with about 85% seen just once and under 9.5% held by the top ten. The CDR3 length is 16 residues. CDR1 is SGHVS and CDR2 is FQNEAQ in the germline V gene. Trimming pared 5 bases from V and 0 bases from J, leaving 11 bases between. The specimen was peripheral blood. V is TRBV7-8 and J is TRBJ2-6, with D possibly matching TRBD2 (6 bases). The sequence was obtained from a woman aged 60-70 years with acute or convalescent COVID-19. This CDR3 reads CASSPAGFSGANVLTF. The CDR3 DNA is TGTGCCAGCAGCCCGGCGGGGTTCTCTGGGGCCAACGTCCTGACTTTC. The entire variable domain, with the rest obtained from reference TRBV7-8 and TRBJ2-6, is as follows: GAGVSQSPRYKVAKRGQDVALRCDPISGHVSLFWYQQALGQGPEFLTYFQNEAQLDKSGLPSDRFFAERPEGSVSTLKIQRTQQEDSAVYLCASSPAGFSGANVLTFGAGSRLTVL.